Listed below are T cell receptor beta chains from one sample, sequenced in a study of tissue T cells after allogeneic stem cell transplantation. Produced via immunoSEQ multiplex PCR; TCRdb's table is partial and in-frame only. The sample has 2,800 or so clones, around 62% seen once. Sample: ascending colon tissue, taken at autopsy. Every receptor here comes from a male patient at least 60 years old with steroid-refractory graft-versus-host disease after an allogeneic stem cell transplant. The graft donor may have contributed some T cells. CDR3s include the opening cysteine and the closing phenylalanine or tryptophan. A D gene is named only where the DNA matches it firmly. Rows give clone size only sometimes, using once, few, many, or a class for an expanded clone.

>TRBV5-6|few|-|TRBJ2-1
CASSFPRGGINEQFF
TGTGCCAGCAGCTTTCCAAGGGGCGGGATAAATGAGCAGTTCTTC
>TRBV5-1|-|-|TRBJ2-5
CASSQNAETQYF
TGCGCCAGCAGTCAGAACGCTGAGACCCAGTACTTC
>TRBV5-6|-|-|TRBJ1-6
CASRQYNSPLHF
TGTGCCAGCCGACAGTATAATTCACCCCTCCACTTT
>TRBV4-3|-|-|TRBJ2-7
CASSQERDYEQYF
TGCGCCAGCAGCCAAGAGAGGGACTACGAGCAGTACTTC
>TRBV5-1|-|TRBD1|TRBJ1-5
CASSPGQGEQPQHF
TGCGCCAGCAGCCCTGGACAGGGAGAACAGCCCCAGCATTTT
>TRBV29-1|few|-|TRBJ2-5
CSAPGGEETQYF
TGCAGCGCCCCTGGCGGGGAGGAGACCCAGTACTTC
>TRBV19|-|-|TRBJ1-1
CASIGRTEAFF
TGTGCCAGTATAGGGAGAACTGAAGCTTTCTTT
>TRBV11-2|-|-|TRBJ1-1
CASSPWAGTAFF
TGTGCCAGCAGCCCCTGGGCCGGCACAGCTTTCTTT
>TRBV5-5|-|-|TRBJ2-7
CASSPQGDTYEQYF
TGTGCCAGCAGCCCACAGGGTGATACCTACGAGCAGTACTTC
>TRBV7-2|once|-|TRBJ1-1
CASSLVTGPEAFF
TGTGCCAGCAGCTTAGTAACAGGACCTGAAGCTTTCTTT
>TRBV4-1|-|TRBD1|TRBJ1-2
CASSQVWDSNYGYTF
TGCGCCAGCAGCCAAGTGTGGGACAGCAACTATGGCTACACCTTC
>TRBV6-2/TRBV6-3|-|-|TRBJ2-7
CASSFGTASYEQYF
TGTGCCAGCAGTTTTGGGACGGCCTCCTACGAGCAGTACTTC
>TRBV7-2|few|-|TRBJ1-5
CASSLAQGTNQPQHF
TGTGCCAGCAGCTTAGCGCAAGGGACCAATCAGCCCCAGCATTTT
>TRBV4-3|few|-|TRBJ2-2
CASSHAIGELFF
TGCGCCAGCAGCCATGCTATTGGGGAGCTGTTTTTT
>TRBV9|-|-|TRBJ2-3
CASSVRFTDTQYF
TGTGCCAGCAGCGTAAGGTTCACAGATACGCAGTATTTT
>TRBV12-3/TRBV12-4|few|-|TRBJ2-7
CASSFGQFYEQYF
TGTGCCAGCAGTTTCGGTCAGTTCTACGAGCAGTACTTC
>TRBV13|-|TRBD1|TRBJ2-7
CASSSGQGREQYF
TGTGCCAGCAGCTCCGGACAGGGGAGGGAGCAGTACTTC
>TRBV20-1|few|-|TRBJ2-1
CSGRKYNEQFF
TGCAGTGGGCGGAAGTACAATGAGCAGTTCTTC
>TRBV7-2|-|TRBD2|TRBJ2-5
CASSPGGVVGETQYF
TGTGCCAGCAGCCCGGGGGGGGTTGTTGGAGAGACCCAGTACTTC
>TRBV3-1/TRBV3-2|once|-|TRBJ2-5
CASSQDPKGETQYF
TGTGCCAGCAGCCAAGATCCAAAGGGGGAGACCCAGTACTTC
>TRBV3-1/TRBV3-2|-|TRBD2|TRBJ2-1
CASSQISGVRTLSSYNEQFF
TGTGCCAGCAGCCAAATTAGCGGGGTCCGAACTCTTAGCTCCTACAATGAGCAGTTCTTC
>TRBV19|few|-|TRBJ2-7
CASSTPTYEQYF
TGTGCCAGTAGTACGCCTACCTACGAGCAGTACTTC
>TRBV16|-|-|TRBJ1-6
CASSTDRTPLHF
TGTGCCAGCAGCACCGACAGGACACCCCTCCACTTT
>TRBV7-8|few|-|TRBJ2-7
CASTPRGGGTYEQYF
TGTGCCAGCACCCCAAGGGGAGGGGGCACCTACGAGCAGTACTTC
>TRBV11-2|-|TRBD2|TRBJ2-2
CASSSRLAGVSTGELFF
TGTGCCAGCAGCTCCCGACTAGCGGGGGTTTCCACCGGGGAGCTGTTTTTT
>TRBV7-9|-|TRBD1|TRBJ2-7
CASSSPGQGSYEQYF
TGTGCCAGCAGCTCTCCGGGACAGGGGAGTTACGAGCAGTACTTC
>TRBV15|large|-|TRBJ2-1
CATSSPGAGRNEQFF
TGTGCCACCAGCTCTCCTGGGGCAGGGCGCAATGAGCAGTTCTTC
>TRBV3-1/TRBV3-2|-|TRBD1|TRBJ2-4
CASRRGRENIQYF
TGTGCCAGCAGAAGGGGGCGCGAAAACATTCAGTACTTC
>TRBV5-4|few|TRBD2|TRBJ2-1
CASLPSGGSGMYNEQFF
TGTGCCAGCCTACCTTCCGGGGGTAGCGGGATGTACAATGAGCAGTTCTTC
>TRBV5-4|few|-|TRBJ1-1
CASSGGTGTEAFF
TGTGCCAGCAGCGGAGGGACGGGCACTGAAGCTTTCTTT
>TRBV18|-|-|TRBJ2-5
CASSPGLGETQYF
TGTGCCAGCTCACCAGGGTTAGGAGAGACCCAGTACTTC
>TRBV2|once|-|TRBJ1-5
CASSGDVFQPQHF
TGTGCCAGCAGCGGGGACGTTTTTCAGCCCCAGCATTTT
>TRBV5-6|-|TRBD2|TRBJ2-5
CASSVGAGGGETQYF
TGCGCCAGCAGCGTGGGGGCCGGGGGGGGAGAGACCCAGTACTTC
>TRBV18|-|-|TRBJ2-2
CASSPGNGELFF
TGTGCCAGCTCACCGGGGAACGGGGAGCTGTTTTTT
>TRBV29-1|few|-|TRBJ1-4
CSVLGSNEKLFF
TGCAGCGTTCTTGGCTCTAATGAAAAACTGTTTTTT
>TRBV7-7|-|-|TRBJ2-3
CASSPGQLSTDTQYF
TGTGCCAGCAGCCCGGGTCAGCTTAGCACAGATACGCAGTATTTT
>TRBV24-1|-|-|TRBJ2-5
CATSATDGGETQYF
TGTGCCACCAGTGCCACTGACGGAGGAGAGACCCAGTACTTC
>TRBV7-9|-|-|TRBJ2-1
CASNFGVAPNEQFF
TGTGCCAGCAACTTTGGAGTAGCCCCCAATGAGCAGTTCTTC
>TRBV4-3|once|TRBD2|TRBJ2-3
CASSQIAGSTDTQYF
TGCGCCAGCAGCCAAATAGCGGGCAGCACAGATACGCAGTATTTT
>TRBV6-2/TRBV6-3|-|-|TRBJ2-7
CASSYQGTGAYEQYF
TGTGCCAGCAGTTACCAGGGGACGGGGGCCTACGAGCAGTACTTC
>TRBV4-2|-|TRBD2|TRBJ2-2
CASSRSIAGKNTGELFF
TGTGCCAGCAGCCGATCCATAGCGGGGAAGAACACCGGGGAGCTGTTTTTT
>TRBV5-6|-|-|TRBJ1-5
CASRTDSGQPQHF
TGTGCCAGCAGGACAGATTCAGGACAGCCCCAGCATTTT
>TRBV25-1|-|-|TRBJ2-3
CASSGYRGRGTDTQYF
TGTGCCAGCAGTGGATACAGGGGGAGGGGGACAGATACGCAGTATTTT
>TRBV7-8|-|TRBD1|TRBJ1-2
CASSTQGSPYGYTF
TGTGCCAGCAGCACACAGGGGAGCCCGTATGGCTACACCTTC
>TRBV7-9|once|TRBD1|TRBJ2-7
CASDEFRTGTSYEQYF
TGTGCCAGCGACGAATTCCGGACAGGGACCTCCTACGAGCAGTACTTC
>TRBV9|medium-sized|-|TRBJ2-3
CASSVEGHGTDTQYF
TGTGCCAGCAGCGTAGAGGGGCACGGCACAGATACGCAGTATTTT
>TRBV7-6|-|TRBD1|TRBJ1-6
CASSLGGSGGTPLHF
TGTGCCAGCAGCTTAGGGGGGTCAGGGGGGACACCCCTCCACTTT
>TRBV4-1|-|-|TRBJ1-1
CASSPGGAMNTEAFF
TGCGCCAGCAGCCCCGGGGGGGCGATGAACACTGAAGCTTTCTTT
>TRBV11-2|few|-|TRBJ2-7
CASSQYSRFNEQYF
TGTGCCAGCAGCCAGTATTCCCGATTCAACGAGCAGTACTTC
>TRBV7-9|-|-|TRBJ2-7
CASSSGAGSYEQYF
TGTGCCAGCAGCTCGGGGGCGGGCTCCTACGAGCAGTACTTC
>TRBV24-1|-|-|TRBJ2-1
CATSDGDEQFF
TGTGCCACCAGTGATGGGGATGAGCAGTTCTTC
>TRBV7-6|-|-|TRBJ2-5
CASSSRSVPETQYF
TGTGCCAGCAGCTCCAGATCCGTCCCAGAGACCCAGTACTTC